The 23 T cell receptor beta chains reported below all come from one sample, sequenced in a study of cytomegalovirus exposure and HLA in healthy donors. The table came from immunoSEQ multiplex PCR; TCRdb's copy has only in-frame clones and leaves some out. The sample holds approximately 230,000 clones, roughly 87% seen once. The sample taken for sequencing was PBMCs. All receptors come from a man younger than 35 in good health and CMV-seropositive.

J is TRBJ1-1 and V is TRBV7-8; 9 bases align to TRBD1. This CDR3 is built from 17 residues. Germline CDR1 SGHVS, CDR2 FQNEAQ. Trimming took 5 bases from V and 4 from J; bases not matched to a gene: 14. This chain's CDR3 is CASSPTPGTGRPTEAFF. The DNA for the CDR3 is TGTGCCAGCAGCCCCACCCCCGGGACAGGGAGGCCCACTGAAGCTTTCTTT.

The chain recombines TRBV27 with TRBJ2-1; TRBD1 matches 8 bases. Germline lookup yields CDR1 MNHEY and CDR2 SMNVEV (reference sequence). The CDR3 consists of 14 residues. The V gene end was trimmed by 5 bases and the J gene end by 7 bases; junction bases not matched to a gene: 7. CDR3 loop: CASSRLTGDNEQFF. The CDR3 nucleotides read TGTGCCAGCAGTCGCCTGACAGGGGATAATGAGCAGTTCTTC.

In DNA, the CDR3 is TGTGCCAGCAGCCCCCGGACGGGCTATGGCTACACCTTC. Encoded protein: CASSPRTGYGYTF. The V and J genes are TRBV7-6 and TRBJ1-2; unclear D gene. Trimming shortened V by 5 bases and J by 4 bases, and 11 bases separated the two germline ends. Germline V CDR1 and CDR2: SGHVS, FNYEAQ. CDR3 size: 13 residues.

This clone was detected only once. The genes are TRBV6-5 and TRBJ1-2; TRBD1 is a possible D gene (6 bases). Trimming took off 2 bases at V and 2 bases at J, with 15 bases between the two ends. CDR3 length: 16 residues. Per the germline V gene, CDR1 is MNHEY and CDR2 is SVGAGI. The CDR3 nucleotides are TGTGCCAGCAGTTACGTCCCCGGGACACACAACTATGGCTACACCTTC. Residues: CASSYVPGTHNYGYTF.

The chain recombines TRBV4-2 with TRBJ1-2; TRBD1 aligns across 12 bases. V lost 4 bases to trimming and J lost 3 bases; unmatched junction nucleotides: 6. The CDR3 is made up of 16 amino acids. Per the germline V gene, CDR1 is LGHNA and CDR2 is YNFKEQ. CDR3 bases: TGTGCCAGCAGCCCAAAGGGACAGGGGGCGGACTATGGCTACACCTTC. It encodes CASSPKGQGADYGYTF.

The V gene is TRBV4-2, the J gene TRBJ2-7; D tentatively fits TRBD1 or TRBD2 (5 bases each). The germline V gene has CDR1 LGHNA and CDR2 YNFKEQ. V lost 4 bases and J 3 bases, leaving 19 bases between the germline ends. The CDR3 totals 16 residues. The CDR3 is CASSLRIGTVSYEQYF. The CDR3 coding sequence is TGTGCCAGCAGCCTCCGTATAGGGACCGTCAGCTACGAGCAGTACTTC.

This chain links TRBV10-3 with TRBJ1-2, with a possible D match to TRBD1 (5 bases). The V end was cut by 2 bases, the J end by 7 bases, with 20 bases between. Germline V CDR1 and CDR2: ENHRY, SYGVKD. The length of the CDR3 is 16 residues. The CDR3 coding sequence is TGTGCCATCAGTGAGCCCAGTGGTCCCAGGGTGGGTGGCTACACCTTC. Protein: CAISEPSGPRVGGYTF.

V usage is TRBV11-1 and J usage is TRBJ2-5; D remains unclear. The germline gives CDR1 SGHAT, CDR2 FQDESV (reference sequence). The ends were cut back, 5 bases at V and 2 bases at J, with 9 bases in the middle. The CDR3 has 13 residues. The CDR3 loop reads CASSPRQQETQYF. The CDR3 DNA is TGTGCCAGCAGCCCCCGGCAGCAAGAGACCCAGTACTTC.

The chain links TRBV11-3 to TRBJ2-3; a weak D match, TRBD1 (6 bases). V was shortened by 5 bases and J by 6 bases, with 15 bases between the two germline ends. This CDR3 is 14 amino acids long. Germline CDR1 is SGHNT and CDR2 is YENEEA. DNA of the CDR3: TGTGCCAGCAGCCCGGGACACCAGAGGGATACGCAGTATTTT. Amino acids: CASSPGHQRDTQYF.

The chain combines TRBV5-1 with TRBJ1-4; tentatively, D is TRBD1 (6 bases). This CDR3 has 14 amino acids. Germline-derived CDR1 and CDR2 are SGHRS and YFSETQ. V was pared by 2 bases and J by 6 bases, with 11 bases between. As DNA, the CDR3 is TGCGCCAGCAGCTTCCGGTACAGGGATGAAAAACTGTTTTTT. As protein: CASSFRYRDEKLFF.

The rearrangement joins TRBV11-1 to TRBJ2-7, with D hard to call. The CDR3 has 12 residues. Germline V gene sequence: CDR1 SGHAT, CDR2 FQDESV (reference sequence). The V end was cut by 4 bases, the J end by 2 bases, with 6 bases between. In DNA, the CDR3 is TGTGCCAGCAGCTCTTGGACCTACGAGCAGTACTTC. Residues: CASSSWTYEQYF.

V is TRBV7-3 and J is TRBJ2-2, with TRBD2 identical over 11 bases. With V trimmed by 2 bases and J by 5 bases, 13 bases remained unmatched. From germline, CDR1 is SGHTA and CDR2 FQGTGA. This CDR3 has 19 amino acids. CDR3 coding DNA: TGTGCCAGCAGCTTAGGAAACTCTCTAGCGGGAGGACGGACCGGGGAGCTGTTTTTT. It yields the protein CASSLGNSLAGGRTGELFF.

The V and J genes are TRBV7-9 and TRBJ2-5; no firm D call. This CDR3 region has 12 residues. CDR1 is SEHNR and CDR2 is FQNEAQ in the germline V gene (reference sequence). V was pared by 4 bases and J by 7 bases, with 10 bases between. The CDR3 loop is CASSSSWGTQYF. The DNA of the CDR3 is TGTGCCAGCAGCTCCTCTTGGGGGACCCAGTACTTC. The entire variable domain, with the rest obtained from reference TRBV7-9 and TRBJ2-5, is as follows: DTGVSQNPRHKITKRGQNVTFRCDPISEHNRLYWYRQTLGQGPEFLTYFQNEAQLEKSRLLSDRFSAERPKGSFSTLEIQRTEQGDSAMYLCASSSSWGTQYFGPGTRLLVL.

Here the CDR3 DNA reads TGTGCCAGCAGTTTTGGGGGGGCCAACACTGAAGCTTTCTTT. It encodes CASSFGGANTEAFF. The chain links TRBV27 to TRBJ1-1; TRBD1 is a possible D gene (6 bases). This CDR3 spans 14 amino acids. Looked up from germline, CDR1 is MNHEY and CDR2 is SMNVEV (reference sequence). V lost 3 bases and J 2 bases, leaving 10 bases between the germline ends.

V gene TRBV25-1 combines with J gene TRBJ2-5, with D possibly matching TRBD2 (6 bases). Germline CDR1 and CDR2: MGHDK and SYGVNS. The ends were cut back, 4 bases at V and 5 bases at J, with 14 bases in the middle. The CDR3 extends over 14 amino acids. The CDR3 loop reads CASSGHGGRETQYF. As DNA, the CDR3 is TGTGCCAGCAGTGGACACGGTGGGAGGGAGACCCAGTACTTC. The full variable domain, with the rest looked up from reference TRBV25-1 and TRBJ2-5, is EADIYQTPRYLVIGTGKKITLECSQTMGHDKMYWYQQDPGMELHLIHYSYGVNSTEKGDLSSESTVSRIRTEHFPLTLESARPSHTSQYLCASSGHGGRETQYFGPGTRLLVL.

The rearrangement links TRBV29-1 to TRBJ1-1, with 8 bases identical to TRBD1. The V gene end was trimmed by 5 bases and the J gene end by 5 bases; junction bases not matched to a gene: 4. Germline V gives CDR1 SQVTM, CDR2 ANQGSEA. CDR3 length equals 12 residues. The CDR3 bases are TGCAGCGTTAGACAGGGGAATACTGAAGCTTTCTTT. Residues: CSVRQGNTEAFF.

This chain joins TRBV27 and TRBJ1-3, with D perhaps matching TRBD1 (6 bases). With 6 bases removed from V and 0 bases from J, the gap between germline ends came to 9 bases. Germline CDR1 and CDR2: MNHEY and SMNVEV (reference sequence). This CDR3 is 14 amino acids long. CDR3 protein: CASRSGASGNTIYF. The CDR3 DNA reads TGTGCCAGCAGGTCAGGGGCCTCTGGAAACACCATATATTTT.

The chain links TRBV16 to TRBJ2-5, with D unresolved. V was pared by 4 bases and J by 4 bases, with 16 bases between. There are 15 residues in the CDR3. CDR1 is KGHSY, CDR2 FQNENV, per germline. CDR3 in amino acids: CASSRSRSSRETQYF. Written as DNA, the CDR3 is TGTGCCAGCAGCCGAAGCAGGTCCTCCCGAGAGACCCAGTACTTC.

The V gene is TRBV9, the J gene TRBJ2-5, with 8 bases aligning to TRBD2. Germline trimming cut 0 bases from V and 4 bases from J; bases unmatched to any gene: 11. Germline assignment: CDR1 SGDLS and CDR2 YYNGEE. The CDR3 is 17 residues long. Written as DNA, the CDR3 is TGTGCCAGCAGCGTAGCGGGTCGCGGGAGGCGGGGAGAGACCCAGTACTTC. Residues: CASSVAGRGRRGETQYF.

The V and J genes are TRBV27 and TRBJ2-3; 7 bases match TRBD2. CDR3 length: 15 residues. V lost 6 bases, J lost 5 bases, and 11 bases stayed unmatched. From germline, CDR1 is MNHEY and CDR2 SMNVEV (reference sequence). The CDR3 protein is CASSRTTLALDTQYF. CDR3 in DNA: TGTGCCAGCAGCAGAACGACACTAGCGTTAGATACGCAGTATTTT.

This chain links TRBV5-1 with TRBJ2-1, with D maybe TRBD1 (5 bases). The V end was cut by 0 bases, the J end by 8 bases, with 12 bases between. The CDR3 loop spans 14 amino acids. The germline V gene encodes CDR1 SGHRS and CDR2 YFSETQ. CDR3 loop: CASSLGQIPHEQFF. Written as DNA, the CDR3 is TGCGCCAGCAGCTTGGGACAGATCCCCCATGAGCAGTTCTTC.

With respect to this clone: This same CDR3 is encoded by further DNA sequences in the sample. The CDR3 loop reads CASSMGLAGYNEQFF. As DNA, the CDR3 is TGTGCCAGTAGTATGGGACTAGCGGGGTACAATGAGCAGTTCTTC. This chain joins TRBV19 and TRBJ2-1; 13 bases map to TRBD2. V lost 3 bases to trimming and J lost 4 bases; unmatched junction nucleotides: 0. CDR1 is LNHDA and CDR2 is SQIVND in the germline V gene (reference sequence). The CDR3 is 15 residues long.

Here the CDR3 reads CSVEDQGQKAFF. In nucleotides, the CDR3 is TGCAGCGTTGAAGATCAGGGACAGAAAGCTTTCTTT. The J gene is TRBJ1-1, the V gene TRBV29-1, with 7 nucleotides matching TRBD1. With 0 bases clipped from V and 9 bases from J, the junction kept 4 bases outside the gene matches. The CDR3 spans 12 residues. Germline V lookup: CDR1 SQVTM, CDR2 ANQGSEA.